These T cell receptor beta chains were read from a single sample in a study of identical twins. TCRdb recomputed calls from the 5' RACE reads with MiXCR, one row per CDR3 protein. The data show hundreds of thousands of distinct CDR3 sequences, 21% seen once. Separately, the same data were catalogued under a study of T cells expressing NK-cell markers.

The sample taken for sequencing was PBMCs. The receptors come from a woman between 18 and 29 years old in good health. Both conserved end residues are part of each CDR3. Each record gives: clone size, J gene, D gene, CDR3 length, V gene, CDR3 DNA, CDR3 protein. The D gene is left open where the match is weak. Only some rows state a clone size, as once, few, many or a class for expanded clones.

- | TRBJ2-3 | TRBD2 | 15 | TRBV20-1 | TGCAGTGCTTTCTCACTAGCGGGAGCGGGGGATACGCAGTATTTT | CSAFSLAGAGDTQYF
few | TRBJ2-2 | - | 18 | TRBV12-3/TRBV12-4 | TGTGCCAGCAGCCCCCACCTGGGTACCTCGTTGGGGGCCGGGGAGCTGTTTTTT | CASSPHLGTSLGAGELFF
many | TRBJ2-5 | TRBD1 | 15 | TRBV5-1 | TGCGCCAGCAGCCTGACCGGGACAGGGGTAGAGACCCAGTACTTC | CASSLTGTGVETQYF
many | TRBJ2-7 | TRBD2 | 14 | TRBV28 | TGTGCCAGCACCCTAGCGGGAGGTAACTACGAGCAGTACTTC | CASTLAGGNYEQYF
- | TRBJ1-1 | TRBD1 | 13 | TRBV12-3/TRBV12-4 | TGTGCCAGCACCGCGGACAGGGGCACTGAAGCTTTCTTT | CASTADRGTEAFF
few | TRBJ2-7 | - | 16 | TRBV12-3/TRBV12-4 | TGTGCCAGCACCCGACGAACCCCCGGGGCCAGCGGTGAGCAGTACTTC | CASTRRTPGASGEQYF
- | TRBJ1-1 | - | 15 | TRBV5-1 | TGCGCCAGCAGCTTGGGGCAGGGACCGAACACTGAAGCTTTCTTT | CASSLGQGPNTEAFF
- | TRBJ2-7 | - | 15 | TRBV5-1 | TGCGCCAGCAGCTTGGGGGACTCCCTATGGTACGAGCAGTACTTC | CASSLGDSLWYEQYF
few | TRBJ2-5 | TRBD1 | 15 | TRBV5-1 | TGCGCCAGCAAGGGGACAGGGAAACCCCAAGAGACCCAGTACTTC | CASKGTGKPQETQYF
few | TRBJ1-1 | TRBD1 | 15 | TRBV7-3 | TGTGCCAGCAGCTCCACGGGACAGGGGGCAACTGAAGCTTTCTTT | CASSSTGQGATEAFF
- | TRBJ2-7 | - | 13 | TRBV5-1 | TGCGCCAGCAGCTCCTCAGGGGGAGGCGAGCAGTACTTC | CASSSSGGGEQYF
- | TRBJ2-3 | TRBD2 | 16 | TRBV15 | TGTGCCACCAGCAGAGACCTAGCGGAGAGCACAGATACGCAGTATTTT | CATSRDLAESTDTQYF
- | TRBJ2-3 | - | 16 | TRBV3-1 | TGTGCCAGCAGCTTAAGACAAGATCCGTGGGCAGATACGCAGTATTTT | CASSLRQDPWADTQYF
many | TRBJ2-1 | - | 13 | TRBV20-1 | TGCAGTGCTAGAGCGAGCTCCTACAATGAGCAGTTCTTC | CSARASSYNEQFF